One TCR beta chain is described in this entry. Antigen: not known. The study sampled blood at baseline, cycle 4 day 1, and cycle 7 day 1. The CDR3 spans 14 residues. The ends were cut back, 4 bases at V and 4 bases at J, with 16 bases in the middle. The germline V gene has CDR1 SQVTM and CDR2 ANQGSEA. Only in-frame clones appear in the TCRdb table, and some are missing; sequencing was by immunoSEQ multiplex PCR. The table includes under 85,000 clones, 87% detected once. This record belongs to a study of OX40 agonist ivuxolimab in advanced cancers. Across the study: Partial responses occurred in three patients (one hepatocellular carcinoma, two cutaneous melanoma).

Study-wide findings and caveats: Among the nonresponders, some also had low normalized T-cell clonal expansion. At 0.1 to 3.0 mg/kg and by week 6, clonal expansion occurred in CD4+ and CD8+ blood T cells.

V is TRBV29-1 and J is TRBJ2-5; perhaps TRBD2 as D (7 bases). This sequence originates from an adult with an advanced solid tumor such as melanoma, head and neck, liver or kidney cancer. Material: CD4+ or CD8+ T cells sorted from blood, obtained in a trial of the OX40 agonist ivuxolimab. CDR3 DNA sequence: TGCAGCGTTGGAGGGGGGGCCAGTGGAGAGACCCAGTACTTC. Its protein is CSVGGGASGETQYF.